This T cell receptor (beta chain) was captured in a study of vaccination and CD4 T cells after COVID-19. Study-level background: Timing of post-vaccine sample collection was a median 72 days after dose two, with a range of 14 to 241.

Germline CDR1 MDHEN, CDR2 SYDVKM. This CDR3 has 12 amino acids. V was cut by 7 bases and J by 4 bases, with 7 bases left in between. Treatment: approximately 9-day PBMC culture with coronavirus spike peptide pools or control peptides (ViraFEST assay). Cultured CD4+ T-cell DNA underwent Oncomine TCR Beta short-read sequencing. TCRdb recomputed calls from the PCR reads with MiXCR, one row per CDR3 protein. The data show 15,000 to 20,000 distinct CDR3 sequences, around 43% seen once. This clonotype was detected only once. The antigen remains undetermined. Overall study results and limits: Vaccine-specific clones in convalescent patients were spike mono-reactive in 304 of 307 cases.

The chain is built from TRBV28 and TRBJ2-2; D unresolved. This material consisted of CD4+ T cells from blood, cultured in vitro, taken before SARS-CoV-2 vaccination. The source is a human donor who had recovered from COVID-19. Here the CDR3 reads CASTSRTGELFF. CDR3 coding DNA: TGTGCCAGCACCTCGCGCACCGGGGAGCTGTTTTTT. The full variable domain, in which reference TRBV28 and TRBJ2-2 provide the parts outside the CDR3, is DVKVTQSSRYLVKRTGEKVFLECVQDMDHENMFWYRQDPGLGLRLIYFSYDVKMKEKGDIPEGYSVSREKKERFSLILESASTNQTSMYLCASTSRTGELFFGEGSRLTVL.